The entry below gives a single T cell receptor (beta chain) sequence along with its context. Its specificity is unknown. The data stem from a study of cytomegalovirus exposure and HLA in healthy donors. The wider study: Among the approximately 420 donors who were genotyped, 70% to 90% fell in the genetic ancestry cluster that is associated with self-reported Caucasian donors.

General study points: A later analysis linked a missense variant in DCLRE1C to the trimming of TCR beta V and J genes.

The PCR employed 60 Vbeta primers together with 13 Jbeta primers. Generated by immunoSEQ multiplex PCR, the TCRdb table keeps only in-frame clones and is missing some. Of approximately 110,000 clones in the sample, less than 75% were seen once. This clonotype was sampled from a woman aged 40 to 49 in good health and CMV-seronegative. Sequenced: PBMCs.

The CDR3 DNA follows: TGCAGCGCCGGTGAAACAGGGGCTGGGGCCAACGTCCTGACTTTC. Translating gives CSAGETGAGANVLTF. The chain recombines TRBV29-1 with TRBJ2-6; 7 bases are a match to TRBD1. CDR1 is SQVTM and CDR2 is ANQGSEA in the germline V gene. This CDR3 is 15 amino acids long. The V segment lost 7 bases and the J segment 2 bases; nucleotides outside the gene matches: 8.